This T cell receptor beta chain originates from a study of CD8 T cells in Susac syndrome. Random hexamers were used to reverse transcribe an amount of about 0.45 to 1 ug RNA. A single record per CDR3 protein comes from TCRdb applying MiXCR to the immunoSEQ multiplex PCR reads. The sample has roughly 120,000 distinct CDR3 sequences; over 90% are singletons. V was pared by 5 bases and J by 6 bases, with 14 bases between. The CDR3 is made up of 14 amino acids. Looked up from germline, CDR1 is SEHNR and CDR2 is FQNEAQ (reference sequence). The source is a human donor with multiple sclerosis. Sequenced input: CD8+ T cells from PBMCs. The chain employs TRBV7-9 and TRBJ2-1, with D perhaps matching TRBD1 or TRBD2 (5 bases each). As DNA, the CDR3 is TGTGCCAGCAGCGAGGGGACCGAACCCAATGAGCAGTTCTTC. Translated: CASSEGTEPNEQFF.